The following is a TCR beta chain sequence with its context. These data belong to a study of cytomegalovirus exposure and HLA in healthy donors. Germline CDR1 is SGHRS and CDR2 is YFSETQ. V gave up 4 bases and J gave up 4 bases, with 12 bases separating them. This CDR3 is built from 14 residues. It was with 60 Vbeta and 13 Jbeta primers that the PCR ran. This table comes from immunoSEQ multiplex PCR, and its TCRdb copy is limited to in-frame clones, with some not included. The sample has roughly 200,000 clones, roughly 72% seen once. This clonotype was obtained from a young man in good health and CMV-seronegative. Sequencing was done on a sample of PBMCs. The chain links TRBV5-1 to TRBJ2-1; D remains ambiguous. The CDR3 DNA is TGCGCCAGCAGCAACCCCCTGCGGTACAATGAGCAGTTCTTC. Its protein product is CASSNPLRYNEQFF.